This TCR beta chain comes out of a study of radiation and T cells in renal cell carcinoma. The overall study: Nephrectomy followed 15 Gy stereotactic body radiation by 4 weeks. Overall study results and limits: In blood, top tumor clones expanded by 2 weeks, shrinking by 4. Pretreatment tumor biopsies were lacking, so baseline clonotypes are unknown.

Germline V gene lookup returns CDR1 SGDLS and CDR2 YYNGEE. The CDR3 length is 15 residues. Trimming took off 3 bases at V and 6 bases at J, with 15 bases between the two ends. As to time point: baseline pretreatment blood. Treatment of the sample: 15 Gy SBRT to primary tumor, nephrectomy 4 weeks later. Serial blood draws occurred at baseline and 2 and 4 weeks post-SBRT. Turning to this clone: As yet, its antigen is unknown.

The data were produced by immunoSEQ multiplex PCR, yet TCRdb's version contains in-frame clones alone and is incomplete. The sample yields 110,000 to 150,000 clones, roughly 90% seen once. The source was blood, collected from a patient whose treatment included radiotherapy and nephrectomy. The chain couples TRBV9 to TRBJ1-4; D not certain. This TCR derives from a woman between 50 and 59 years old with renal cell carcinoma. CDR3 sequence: CASSGPGSGDEKLFF. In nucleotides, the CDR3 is TGTGCCAGCAGCGGGCCGGGGTCGGGTGATGAAAAACTGTTTTTT.